The 8 T cell receptor beta chains below were found in one sample sequenced in a study of cytomegalovirus exposure and HLA in healthy donors. The PCR used 60 Vbeta and 13 Jbeta primers. Method: immunoSEQ multiplex PCR; TCRdb's copy keeps in-frame clones and lacks some. Altogether more than 90,000 clones are present, 73% being singletons, with the ten largest covering roughly 0.82%. Sequenced material: PBMCs. The receptors originated from a woman between 25 and 40 years old in good health and CMV-seronegative.

This chain uses TRBV10-1 with TRBJ1-1, with unresolved D. This CDR3 is built from 13 residues. Germline CDR1 is WNHNN and CDR2 is SYGVQD (reference sequence). Trimming took 6 bases from V and 3 from J, leaving 11 bases between them. This CDR3 reads CASSLTVYTEAFF. Written as DNA, the CDR3 is TGCGCCAGCAGCCTAACAGTCTACACTGAAGCTTTCTTT.

This clone was picked up one time. CDR3 loop: CASSFSRGTLGGEAFF. The DNA of the CDR3 is TGCGCCAGCAGCTTCTCCAGGGGCACATTAGGCGGTGAAGCTTTCTTT. The genes are TRBV5-1 and TRBJ1-1, with D perhaps matching TRBD1 (6 bases). V dropped 2 bases and J dropped 7 bases, with 21 bases sitting between them. The germline gives CDR1 SGHRS, CDR2 YFSETQ. This CDR3 has 16 amino acids.

This chain joins TRBV30 and TRBJ1-5, with TRBD1 as a possible D gene (5 bases). This CDR3 region has 13 residues. V was shortened by 2 bases and J by 4 bases, with 9 bases between the two germline ends. CDR1 is GTSNPN, CDR2 SVGIG, per germline (reference sequence). In DNA, the CDR3 is TGTGCCTGGAGTCGGGGGTTAAATCAGCCCCAGCATTTT. This translates into CAWSRGLNQPQHF.

The V and J genes are TRBV28 and TRBJ1-5; a weak D match, TRBD1 (6 bases). V shed 6 bases and J shed 5 bases, with 14 bases lying between them. CDR3 length: 14 amino acids. CDR1 and CDR2 (germline): MDHEN, SYDVKM. CDR3 in amino acids: CASSPRGFYQPQHF. CDR3 nucleotides: TGTGCCAGCAGCCCTAGGGGGTTTTATCAGCCCCAGCATTTT.

This clone has just a few counts. In DNA form, the CDR3 reads TGCGCCAGCAGCTCCAGACAGGGCTTTGGCTACACCTTC. The encoded protein is CASSSRQGFGYTF. V is TRBV5-1 and J is TRBJ1-2, with 7 bases identical to TRBD1. Germline V CDR1 and CDR2: SGHRS, YFSETQ. The V and J ends lost 3 bases and 7 bases, in that order; junction bases with no gene match: 6. The CDR3 spans 13 residues.

V and J are TRBV4-2 and TRBJ2-2, with D tentatively TRBD1 (5 bases). V lost 1 base to trimming and J lost 0 bases, with 6 bases between them. The CDR3 has 15 residues. Germline V gene lookup returns CDR1 LGHNA and CDR2 YNFKEQ. The CDR3 DNA is TGTGCCAGCAGCCAAGGGGGCGCGAACACCGGGGAGCTGTTTTTT. The encoded protein is CASSQGGANTGELFF.

The chain combines TRBV4-2 with TRBJ2-3; TRBD1 agrees at 10 bases. After removal of 0 bases from V and 6 bases from J, the junction contained 9 bases not matched to a gene. Germline V gives CDR1 LGHNA, CDR2 YNFKEQ. This CDR3 has 17 amino acids. CDR3 loop: CASSQEYGTGERDTQYF. The CDR3, as DNA: TGTGCCAGCAGCCAAGAGTACGGGACAGGGGAGAGGGATACGCAGTATTTT.

The gene calls are TRBV5-1 and TRBJ1-2, with 9 bases that match TRBD1. CDR1 SGHRS and CDR2 YFSETQ come from the germline V gene. CDR3 length equals 12 residues. J was trimmed by 8 bases and V by 7 bases; bases with no gene match: 6. Written as DNA, the CDR3 is TGCGCCAGCGGCGGACAGGGGAGCGGCTACACCTTC. Its protein is CASGGQGSGYTF.